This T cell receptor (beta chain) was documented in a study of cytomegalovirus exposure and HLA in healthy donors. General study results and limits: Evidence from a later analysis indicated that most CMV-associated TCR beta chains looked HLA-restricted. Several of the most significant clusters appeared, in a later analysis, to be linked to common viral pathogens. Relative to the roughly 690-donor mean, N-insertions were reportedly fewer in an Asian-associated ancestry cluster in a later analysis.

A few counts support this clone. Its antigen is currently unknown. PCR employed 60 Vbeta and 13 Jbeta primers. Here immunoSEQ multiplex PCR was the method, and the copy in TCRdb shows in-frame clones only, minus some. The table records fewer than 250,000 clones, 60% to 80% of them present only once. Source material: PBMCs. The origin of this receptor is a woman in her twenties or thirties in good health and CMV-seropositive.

The CDR3 bases are TGTGCCAGCCGCCGGGACAGGGTGAACACCGGGGAGCTGTTTTTT. Its protein product is CASRRDRVNTGELFF. The rearrangement joins TRBV6-1 to TRBJ2-2; 9 bases match TRBD1. The germline V gene encodes CDR1 MNHNS and CDR2 SASEGT. This CDR3 has 15 residues. The ends lost 8 bases at V and 1 base at J; junction bases unmatched: 5.